This T cell receptor (beta chain) was obtained from a study of shared clonotypes between healthy human individuals. Study as a whole: CD8 memory received one plate per donor, CD8 naive two, CD4 memory three and CD4 naive three.

Sequencing used immunoSEQ multiplex PCR; TCRdb keeps in-frame clones, though not all of them. The sample includes roughly 2.2 million clones, about 92% seen only once; the top ten take approximately 0.4%. Sequenced input: naive CD4+ T cells from PBMCs. Subset here: CD45RA+ positively selected. The TCR was taken from a man younger than 35 in good health. Some clones in this sample may be carry-over from other donors' samples.

CDR3 sequence: CASSLLAGADTQYF. The CDR3 DNA reads TGTGCCAGCAGCCTCCTAGCGGGAGCAGATACGCAGTATTTT. The chain has TRBV5-4 and TRBJ2-3; TRBD2 matches at 10 bases. The CDR3 spans 14 residues. J was trimmed by 4 bases and V by 4 bases; bases with no gene match: 3. The V gene's germline CDR1 is SGHNT and CDR2 YYREEE (reference sequence). The full variable domain, rest sourced from reference TRBV5-4 and TRBJ2-3, is ETGVTQSPTHLIKTRGQQVTLRCSSQSGHNTVSWYQQALGQGPQFIFQYYREEENGRGNFPPRFSGLQFPNYSSELNVNALELDDSALYLCASSLLAGADTQYFGPGTRLTVL.